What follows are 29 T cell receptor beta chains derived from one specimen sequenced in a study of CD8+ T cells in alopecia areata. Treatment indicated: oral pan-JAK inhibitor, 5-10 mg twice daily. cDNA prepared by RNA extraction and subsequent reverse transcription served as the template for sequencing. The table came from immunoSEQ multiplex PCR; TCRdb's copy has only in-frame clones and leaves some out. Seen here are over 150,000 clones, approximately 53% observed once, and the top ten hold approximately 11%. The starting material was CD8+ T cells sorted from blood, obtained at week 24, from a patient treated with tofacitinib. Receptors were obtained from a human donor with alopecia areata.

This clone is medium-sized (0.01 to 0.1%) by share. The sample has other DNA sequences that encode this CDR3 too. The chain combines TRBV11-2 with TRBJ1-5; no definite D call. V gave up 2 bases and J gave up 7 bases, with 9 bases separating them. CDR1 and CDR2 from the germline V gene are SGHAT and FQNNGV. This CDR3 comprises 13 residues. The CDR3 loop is CASSLSPSQPQHF. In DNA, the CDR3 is TGTGCCAGCAGCTTATCGCCTTCGCAGCCCCAGCATTTT. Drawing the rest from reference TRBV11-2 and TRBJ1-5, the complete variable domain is EAGVAQSPRYKIIEKRQSVAFWCNPISGHATLYWYQQILGQGPKLLIQFQNNGVVDDSQLPKDRFSAERLKGVDSTLKIQPAKLEDSAVYLCASSLSPSQPQHFGDGTRLSIL.

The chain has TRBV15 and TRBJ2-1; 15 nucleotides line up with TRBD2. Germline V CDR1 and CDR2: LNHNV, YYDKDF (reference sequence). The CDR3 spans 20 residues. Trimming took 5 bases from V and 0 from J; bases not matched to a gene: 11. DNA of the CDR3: TGTGCCACCAGCGAACCGGGACTAGCGGGGGGACCAAGCTCCTACAATGAGCAGTTCTTC. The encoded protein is CATSEPGLAGGPSSYNEQFF. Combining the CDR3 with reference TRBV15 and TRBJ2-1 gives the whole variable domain DAMVIQNPRYQVTQFGKPVTLSCSQTLNHNVMYWYQQKSSQAPKLLFHYYDKDFNNEADTPDNFQSRRPNTSFCFLDIRSPGLGDTAMYLCATSEPGLAGGPSSYNEQFFGPGTRLTVL.

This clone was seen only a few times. The CDR3 protein is CASNVGRRGSPLHF. The CDR3, as DNA: TGTGCCAGCAACGTCGGAAGACGGGGTTCACCCCTCCACTTT. J is TRBJ1-6 and V is TRBV25-1; D uncertain. CDR3 length equals 14 residues. Germline V gives CDR1 MGHDK, CDR2 SYGVNS. V was trimmed by 7 bases and J by 9 bases, leaving 16 bases between them.

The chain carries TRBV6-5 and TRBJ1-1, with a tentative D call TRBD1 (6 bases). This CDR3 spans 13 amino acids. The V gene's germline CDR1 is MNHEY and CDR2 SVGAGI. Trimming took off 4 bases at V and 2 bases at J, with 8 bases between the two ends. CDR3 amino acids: CASSLQGNTEAFF. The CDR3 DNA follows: TGTGCCAGCAGTTTACAGGGTAACACTGAAGCTTTCTTT.

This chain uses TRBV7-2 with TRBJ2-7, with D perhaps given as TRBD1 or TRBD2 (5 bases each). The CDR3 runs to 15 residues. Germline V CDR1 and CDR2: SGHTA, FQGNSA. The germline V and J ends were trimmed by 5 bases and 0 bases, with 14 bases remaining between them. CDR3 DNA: TGTGCCAGCAGCCCAACGGGACGGAGCTCCTACGAGCAGTACTTC. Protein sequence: CASSPTGRSSYEQYF.

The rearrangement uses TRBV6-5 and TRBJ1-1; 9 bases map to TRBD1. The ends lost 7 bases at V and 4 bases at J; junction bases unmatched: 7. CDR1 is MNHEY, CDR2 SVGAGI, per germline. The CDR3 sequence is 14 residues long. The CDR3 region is CASIPGQGLTEAFF. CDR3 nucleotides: TGTGCCAGCATCCCGGGACAGGGCCTCACTGAAGCTTTCTTT.

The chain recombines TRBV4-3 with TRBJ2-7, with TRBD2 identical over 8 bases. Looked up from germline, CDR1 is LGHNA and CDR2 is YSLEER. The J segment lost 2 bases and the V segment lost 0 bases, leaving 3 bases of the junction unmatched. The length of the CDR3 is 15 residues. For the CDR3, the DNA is TGCGCCAGCAGCCAAGATCGGGGGGGTACCTACGAGCAGTACTTC. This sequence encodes CASSQDRGGTYEQYF.

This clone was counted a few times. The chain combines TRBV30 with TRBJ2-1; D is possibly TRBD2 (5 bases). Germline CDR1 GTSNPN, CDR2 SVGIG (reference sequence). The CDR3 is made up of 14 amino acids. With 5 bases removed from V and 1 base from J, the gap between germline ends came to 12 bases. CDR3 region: CAWGEGASYNEQFF. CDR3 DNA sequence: TGTGCCTGGGGCGAGGGAGCGTCCTACAATGAGCAGTTCTTC.

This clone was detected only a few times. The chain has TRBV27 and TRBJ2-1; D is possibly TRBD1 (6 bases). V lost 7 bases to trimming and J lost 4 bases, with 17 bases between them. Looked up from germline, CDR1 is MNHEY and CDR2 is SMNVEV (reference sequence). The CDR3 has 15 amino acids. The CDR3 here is CASTVAIGQYNEQFF. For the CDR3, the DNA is TGTGCCAGCACTGTAGCGATAGGACAGTACAATGAGCAGTTCTTC.

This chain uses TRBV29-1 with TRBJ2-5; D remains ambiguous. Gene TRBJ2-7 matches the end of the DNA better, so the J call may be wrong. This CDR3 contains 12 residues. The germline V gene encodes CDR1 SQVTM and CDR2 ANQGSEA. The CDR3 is CSVESRDYEQYF. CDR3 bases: TGCAGCGTTGAATCAAGGGACTACGAGCAGTACTTC.

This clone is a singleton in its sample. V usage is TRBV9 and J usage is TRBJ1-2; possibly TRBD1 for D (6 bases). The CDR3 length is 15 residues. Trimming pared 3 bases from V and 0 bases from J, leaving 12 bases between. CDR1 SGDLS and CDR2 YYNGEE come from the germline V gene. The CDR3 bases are TGTGCCAGCAGCGAGGGAGACAGGTCTAACTATGGCTACACCTTC. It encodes CASSEGDRSNYGYTF.

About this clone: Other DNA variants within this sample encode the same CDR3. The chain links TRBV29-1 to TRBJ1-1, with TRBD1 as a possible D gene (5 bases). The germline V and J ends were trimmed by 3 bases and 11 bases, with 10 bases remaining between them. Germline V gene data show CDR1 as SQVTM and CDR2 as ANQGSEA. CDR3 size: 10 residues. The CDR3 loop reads CSVEDTEAFF. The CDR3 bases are TGCAGCGTTGAGGACACGGAGGCTTTCTTT.

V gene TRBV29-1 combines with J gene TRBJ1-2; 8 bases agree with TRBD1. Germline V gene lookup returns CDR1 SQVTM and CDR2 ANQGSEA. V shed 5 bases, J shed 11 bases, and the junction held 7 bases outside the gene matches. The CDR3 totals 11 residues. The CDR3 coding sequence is TGCAGCGTTCCGGACAGGGCGGTATACACCTTC. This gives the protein CSVPDRAVYTF.

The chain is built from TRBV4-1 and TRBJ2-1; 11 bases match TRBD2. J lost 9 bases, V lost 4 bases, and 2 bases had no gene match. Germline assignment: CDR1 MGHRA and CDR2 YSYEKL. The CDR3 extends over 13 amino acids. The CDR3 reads CASSPGLAGEQFF. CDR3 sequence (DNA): TGCGCCAGCAGCCCTGGACTAGCGGGTGAGCAGTTCTTC.

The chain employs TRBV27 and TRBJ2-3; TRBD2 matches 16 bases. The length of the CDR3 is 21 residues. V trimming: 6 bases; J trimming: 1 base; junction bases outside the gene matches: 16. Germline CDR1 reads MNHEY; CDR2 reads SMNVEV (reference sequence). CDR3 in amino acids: CASSEIAPGLAGGPGTDTQYF. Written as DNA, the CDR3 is TGTGCCAGCAGCGAAATAGCACCGGGACTAGCGGGGGGGCCAGGCACAGATACGCAGTATTTT.

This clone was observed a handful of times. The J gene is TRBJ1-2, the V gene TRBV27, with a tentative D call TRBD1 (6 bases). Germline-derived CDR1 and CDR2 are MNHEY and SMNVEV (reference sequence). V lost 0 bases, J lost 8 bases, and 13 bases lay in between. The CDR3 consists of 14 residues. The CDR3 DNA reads TGTGCCAGCAGTTTATCGAAACAGGGTAGAGGCTACACCTTC. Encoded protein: CASSLSKQGRGYTF.

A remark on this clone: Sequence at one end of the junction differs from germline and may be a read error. DNA for the CDR3: TGTGCCATCAGTGACCCTAGCGGGGGGGGGAACCAAGAGACCCAGTACTTC. It is translated as CAISDPSGGGNQETQYF. The chain uses TRBV6-1 and TRBJ2-5, with 12 nucleotides matching TRBD2. Looked up from germline, CDR1 is MNHNS and CDR2 is SASEGT. This CDR3 spans 17 amino acids.

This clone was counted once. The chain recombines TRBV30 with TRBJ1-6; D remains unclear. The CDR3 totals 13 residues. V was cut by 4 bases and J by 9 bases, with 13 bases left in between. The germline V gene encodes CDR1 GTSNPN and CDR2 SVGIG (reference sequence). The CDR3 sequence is CAWNVQGGSPLHF. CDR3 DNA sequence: TGTGCCTGGAATGTACAAGGTGGTTCACCCCTCCACTTT.

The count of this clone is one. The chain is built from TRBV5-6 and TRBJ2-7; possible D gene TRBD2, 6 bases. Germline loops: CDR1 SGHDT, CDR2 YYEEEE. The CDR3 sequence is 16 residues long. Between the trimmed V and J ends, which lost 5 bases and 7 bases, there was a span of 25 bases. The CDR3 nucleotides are TGTGCCAGCAGACTAGGCGAGGAGGGCGGCTCCGGAGAGCAGTACTTC. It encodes CASRLGEEGGSGEQYF.

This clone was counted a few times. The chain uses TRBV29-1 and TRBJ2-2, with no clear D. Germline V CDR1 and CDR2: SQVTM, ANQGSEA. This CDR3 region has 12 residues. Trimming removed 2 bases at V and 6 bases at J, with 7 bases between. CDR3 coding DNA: TGCAGCGTTGAATTGGGTTCCGGGGAGCTGTTTTTT. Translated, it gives CSVELGSGELFF.

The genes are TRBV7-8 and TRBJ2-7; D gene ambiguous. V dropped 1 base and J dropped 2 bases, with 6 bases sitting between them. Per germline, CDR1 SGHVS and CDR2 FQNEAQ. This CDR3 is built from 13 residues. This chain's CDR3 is CASSLDRTYEQYF. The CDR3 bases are TGTGCCAGCAGCTTAGATCGTACCTACGAGCAGTACTTC.

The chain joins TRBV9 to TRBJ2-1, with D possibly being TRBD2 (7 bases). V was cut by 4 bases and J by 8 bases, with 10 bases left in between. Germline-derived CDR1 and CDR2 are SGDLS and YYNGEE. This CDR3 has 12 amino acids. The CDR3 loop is CASSPGGDEQFF. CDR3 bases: TGTGCCAGCAGCCCGGGGGGCGATGAGCAGTTCTTC.

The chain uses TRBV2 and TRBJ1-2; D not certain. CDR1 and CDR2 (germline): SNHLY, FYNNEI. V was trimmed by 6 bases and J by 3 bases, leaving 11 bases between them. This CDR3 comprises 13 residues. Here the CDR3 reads CASSETPDYGYTF. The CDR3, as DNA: TGTGCCAGCAGCGAGACACCCGACTATGGCTACACCTTC.

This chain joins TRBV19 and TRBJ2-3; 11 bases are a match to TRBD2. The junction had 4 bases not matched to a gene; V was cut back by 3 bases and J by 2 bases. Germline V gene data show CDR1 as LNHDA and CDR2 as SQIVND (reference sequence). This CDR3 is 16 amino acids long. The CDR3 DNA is TGTGCCAGTAGTATCCCACTAGCGGGGGTCACAGATACGCAGTATTTT. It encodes CASSIPLAGVTDTQYF.

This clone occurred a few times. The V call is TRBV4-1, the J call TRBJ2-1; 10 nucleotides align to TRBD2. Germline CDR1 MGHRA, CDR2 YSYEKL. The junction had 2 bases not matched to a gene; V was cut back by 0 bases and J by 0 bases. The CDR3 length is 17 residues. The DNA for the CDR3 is TGCGCCAGCAGCCAAGATCAGCGGGGGGGCTCCTACAATGAGCAGTTCTTC. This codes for CASSQDQRGGSYNEQFF.

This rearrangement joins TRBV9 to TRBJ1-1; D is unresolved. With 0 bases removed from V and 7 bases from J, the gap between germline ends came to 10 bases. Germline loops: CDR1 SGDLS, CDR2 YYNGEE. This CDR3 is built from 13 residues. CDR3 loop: CASSVDLPGEAFF. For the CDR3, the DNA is TGTGCCAGCAGCGTAGATCTTCCGGGTGAAGCTTTCTTT.

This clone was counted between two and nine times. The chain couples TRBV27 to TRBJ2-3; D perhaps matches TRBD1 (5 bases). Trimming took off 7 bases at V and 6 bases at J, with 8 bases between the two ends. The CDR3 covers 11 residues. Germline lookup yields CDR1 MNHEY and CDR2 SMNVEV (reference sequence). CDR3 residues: CASKGADTQYF. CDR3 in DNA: TGTGCCAGCAAAGGGGCGGATACGCAGTATTTT.

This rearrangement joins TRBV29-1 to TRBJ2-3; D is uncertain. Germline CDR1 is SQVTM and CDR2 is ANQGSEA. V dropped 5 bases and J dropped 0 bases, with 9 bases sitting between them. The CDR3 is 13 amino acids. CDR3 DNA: TGCAGCGTTTGGGTTGCTAGCACAGATACGCAGTATTTT. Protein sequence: CSVWVASTDTQYF.

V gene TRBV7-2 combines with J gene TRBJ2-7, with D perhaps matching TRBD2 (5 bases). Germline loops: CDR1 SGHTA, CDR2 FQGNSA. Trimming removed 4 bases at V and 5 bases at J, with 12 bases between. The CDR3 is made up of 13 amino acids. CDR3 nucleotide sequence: TGTGCCAGCAGCTCCGGACTGTCCAACGAGCAGTACTTC. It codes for CASSSGLSNEQYF.